What follows describes a single TCR beta chain. Its target is not known. TCRdb called the reads again in MiXCR, with one record for every CDR3 protein. The table lists hundreds of thousands of distinct CDR3 sequences, less than 40% of them singletons. The sample comes from a study of T cell repertoires in cytomegalovirus infection. The ends lost 1 base at V and 7 bases at J; junction bases unmatched: 3. CDR3 length: 15 amino acids. Germline CDR1 reads MNHEY; CDR2 reads SVGAGI. Sequences were derived from cultured CD8+ T cells from PBMCs, sampled from culture after CMV antigen stimulation. The TCR sequence derives from a human donor in good health (CMV status not recorded). Some clones in this sample may be carry-over from other donors' samples. V is TRBV6-5 and J is TRBJ1-6; 8 bases match TRBD1. CDR3 coding DNA: TGTGCCAGCAGTTACTATACAGGGGGAAATTCACCCCTCCACTTT. Translation gives CASSYYTGGNSPLHF.